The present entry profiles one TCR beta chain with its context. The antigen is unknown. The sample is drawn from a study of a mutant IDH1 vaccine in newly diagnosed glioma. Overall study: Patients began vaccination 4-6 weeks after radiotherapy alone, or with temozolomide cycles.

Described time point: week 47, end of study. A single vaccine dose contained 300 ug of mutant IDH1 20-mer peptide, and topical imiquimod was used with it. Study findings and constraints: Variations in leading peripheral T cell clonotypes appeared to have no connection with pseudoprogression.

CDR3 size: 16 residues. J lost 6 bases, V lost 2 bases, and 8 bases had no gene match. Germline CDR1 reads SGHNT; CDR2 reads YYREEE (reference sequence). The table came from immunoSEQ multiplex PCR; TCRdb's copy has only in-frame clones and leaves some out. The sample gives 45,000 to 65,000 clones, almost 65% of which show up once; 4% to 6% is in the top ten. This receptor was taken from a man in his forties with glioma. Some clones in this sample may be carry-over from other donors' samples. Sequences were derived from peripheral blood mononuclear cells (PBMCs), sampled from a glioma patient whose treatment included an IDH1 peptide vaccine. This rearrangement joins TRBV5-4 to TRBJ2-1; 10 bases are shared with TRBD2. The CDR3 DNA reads TGTGCCAGCAGCTTAGAAGCGGGGGGGCACCTCAATGAGCAGTTCTTC. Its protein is CASSLEAGGHLNEQFF.